The clone carrying this T cell receptor (beta chain) was observed a few times. Its antigen is unknown. This specimen comes from a study of Graves' ophthalmopathy and Graves' hyperthyroidism. Hyperthyroidism showing no ophthalmopathy within 18 months of follow-up was stable. Researchers turned away patients with other autoimmune diseases, uncontrolled infections, pregnancy or lactation. Germline V lookup: CDR1 SGHAT, CDR2 FQNNGV. V lost 7 bases and J lost 2, with 20 bases in between. This CDR3 comprises 16 residues. TCR beta CDR3 regions were amplified from RNA transcripts. HTBI primers were employed in first-round RT-PCR, then a second-round multiplex PCR followed. Via MiXCR, TCRdb re-called the multiplex PCR reads, giving one row per CDR3 protein. The sample has over 500,000 distinct CDR3 sequences, 20% to 25% seen once. Findings and caveats of the study: Researchers report that a 13-signature model separated ophthalmopathy from stable hyperthyroidism, posting roughly 90% sensitivity and about 80% specificity.

The gene calls are TRBV11-2 and TRBJ1-1; tentatively, D is TRBD1 (5 bases). Sequenced: peripheral blood. The receptor was derived from a woman aged 18 to 35 with stable Graves' hyperthyroidism. Some clones in this sample may be carry-over from other donors' samples. The CDR3 DNA reads TGTGCCAGCATCTCGCCCTGGGGGGGAGCCAACACTGAAGCTTTCTTT. The encoded protein is CASISPWGGANTEAFF.